These T cell receptor beta chains were read from a single sample in a study of OX40 agonist ivuxolimab in advanced cancers. The data were produced by immunoSEQ multiplex PCR, yet TCRdb's version contains in-frame clones alone and is incomplete. The sample holds 100,000 to 150,000 clones, around 93% seen once. The material sequenced was CD4+ or CD8+ T cells sorted from blood, taken in a trial of the OX40 agonist ivuxolimab. The source is an adult with an advanced solid tumor such as melanoma, head and neck, liver or kidney cancer. The CDR3 runs from the conserved cysteine through the conserved F or W. Fields, in order: CDR3 DNA, CDR3 protein, D gene, clone size, V gene, J gene. The D gene is left open where the match is weak. Only some rows state a clone size, as once, few, many or a class for expanded clones.

DNA: TGTGCCAGCTCACCTCTAGGGGCGTTCGGAGCTAATGAAAAACTGTTTTTT; CDR3: CASSPLGAFGANEKLFF; D: -; size: -; V: TRBV18; J: TRBJ1-4
DNA: TGTGCCAGCAGTTTACGGGGCAATGAGCAGTTCTTC; CDR3: CASSLRGNEQFF; D: -; size: -; V: TRBV27; J: TRBJ2-1
DNA: TGTGCCAGCGGACTAGCGGGAGGGAACAATGAGCAGTTCTTC; CDR3: CASGLAGGNNEQFF; D: TRBD2; size: -; V: TRBV28; J: TRBJ2-1
DNA: TGTGCCAGCAGCATAGGACAGGTTGGCTATGGCTACACCTTC; CDR3: CASSIGQVGYGYTF; D: TRBD1; size: -; V: TRBV7-2; J: TRBJ1-2
DNA: TGCGCCAGCAGCTTTGGGGGGACAACCGCTAATGAAAAACTGTTTTTT; CDR3: CASSFGGTTANEKLFF; D: -; size: once; V: TRBV5-1; J: TRBJ1-4
DNA: TGTGCCAGCAGCCCCCGCGTGCGGGGCAAAAAAAAGGTGACGCGTTCAAAGGGACAGTATTTT; CDR3: CASSPRVRGKKKVTRSKGQYF; D: -; size: -; V: TRBV28; J: TRBJ2-3
DNA: TGCGCCAGCTCGACAGAAAACTATGGCTACACCTTC; CDR3: CASSTENYGYTF; D: -; size: -; V: TRBV5-1; J: TRBJ1-2
DNA: TGTGCCAGCTCACACACAACTAGCGTCGTTTCCTACAATGAGCAGTTCTTC; CDR3: CASSHTTSVVSYNEQFF; D: TRBD2; size: -; V: TRBV18; J: TRBJ2-1
DNA: TGTGCCAGCAGCAGACTAGCGGGGGGCTACGAGCAGTACTTC; CDR3: CASSRLAGGYEQYF; D: TRBD2; size: -; V: TRBV7-9; J: TRBJ2-7
DNA: TGTGCCAGCAGCTTACCCGCTTACAATGAGCAGTTCTTC; CDR3: CASSLPAYNEQFF; D: -; size: -; V: TRBV7-9; J: TRBJ2-1
DNA: TGTGCCAGCAGTGAAGGACAGGGCTATGGCTACACCTTC; CDR3: CASSEGQGYGYTF; D: TRBD1; size: -; V: TRBV2; J: TRBJ1-2
DNA: TGTGCCAGCAGCTTATTTACGACAGGGACCTACGAGCAGTACTTC; CDR3: CASSLFTTGTYEQYF; D: TRBD1; size: -; V: TRBV7-9; J: TRBJ2-7
DNA: TGTGCCAGCAGCTTACACCGAGACTGGGGAACCGGGGAGCTGTTTTTT; CDR3: CASSLHRDWGTGELFF; D: -; size: -; V: TRBV7-8; J: TRBJ2-2
DNA: TGTGCCAGCAGCCAGGGGGGGTCGACGTACGAGCAGTACTTC; CDR3: CASSQGGSTYEQYF; D: -; size: -; V: TRBV11-3; J: TRBJ2-7
DNA: TGCGCCAGCAGCTCAGGATATCTCTCAGTTGGCTACACCTTC; CDR3: CASSSGYLSVGYTF; D: -; size: -; V: TRBV5-1; J: TRBJ1-2
DNA: TGTGCCAGCAGCCCACTCGGGCTAGCGAACTACGAGCAGTACTTC; CDR3: CASSPLGLANYEQYF; D: -; size: -; V: TRBV5-6; J: TRBJ2-7
DNA: TGTGCCAGCAGTGAAAGACGTTTCGGACAGACGATCTATGGCTACACCTTC; CDR3: CASSERRFGQTIYGYTF; D: -; size: -; V: TRBV6-1; J: TRBJ1-2
DNA: TGTGCCAGTAGTATACCGGGGGGCAGGTACAATGAGCAGTTCTTC; CDR3: CASSIPGGRYNEQFF; D: -; size: -; V: TRBV19; J: TRBJ2-1
DNA: TGTGCCAGCAGTTTAGGGACTAGCGGGAGCCACGAGCAGTACTTC; CDR3: CASSLGTSGSHEQYF; D: TRBD2; size: once; V: TRBV28; J: TRBJ2-7
DNA: TGTGCCAGTAAAAACCGGGACGTCCGCATGAACACTGAAGCTTTCTTT; CDR3: CASKNRDVRMNTEAFF; D: -; size: -; V: TRBV19; J: TRBJ1-1